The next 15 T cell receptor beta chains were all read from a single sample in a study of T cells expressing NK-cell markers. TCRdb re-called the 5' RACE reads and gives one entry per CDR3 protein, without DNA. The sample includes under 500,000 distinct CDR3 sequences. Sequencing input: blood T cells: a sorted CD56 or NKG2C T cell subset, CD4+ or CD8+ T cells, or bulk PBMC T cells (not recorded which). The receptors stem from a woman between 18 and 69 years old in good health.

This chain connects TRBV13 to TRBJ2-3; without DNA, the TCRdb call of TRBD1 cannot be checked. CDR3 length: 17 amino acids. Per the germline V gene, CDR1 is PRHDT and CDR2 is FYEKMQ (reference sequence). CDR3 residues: CASSFGFGQGHTDTQYF.

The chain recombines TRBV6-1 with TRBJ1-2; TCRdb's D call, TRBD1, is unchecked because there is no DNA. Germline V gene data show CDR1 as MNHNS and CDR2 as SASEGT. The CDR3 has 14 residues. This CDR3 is CASSQPGQIYGYTF.

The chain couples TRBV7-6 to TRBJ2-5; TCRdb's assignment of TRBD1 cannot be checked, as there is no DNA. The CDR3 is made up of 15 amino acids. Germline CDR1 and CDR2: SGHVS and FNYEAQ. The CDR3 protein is CASSSRGQLQETQYF.

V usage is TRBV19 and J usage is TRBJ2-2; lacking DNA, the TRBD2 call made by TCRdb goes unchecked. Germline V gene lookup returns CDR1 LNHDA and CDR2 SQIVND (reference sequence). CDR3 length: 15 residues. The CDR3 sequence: CASSSLAVNTGELFF.

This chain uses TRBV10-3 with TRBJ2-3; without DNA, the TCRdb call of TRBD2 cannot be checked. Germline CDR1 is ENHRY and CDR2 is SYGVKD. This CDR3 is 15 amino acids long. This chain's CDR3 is CATAKTDGSTDTQYF.

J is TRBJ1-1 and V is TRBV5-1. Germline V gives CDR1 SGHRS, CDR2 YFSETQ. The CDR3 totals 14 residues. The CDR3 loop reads CASSLQGTSGEAFF.

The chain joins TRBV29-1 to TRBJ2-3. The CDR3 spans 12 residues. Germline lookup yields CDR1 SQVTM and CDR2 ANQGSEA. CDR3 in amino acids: CSVDASTDTQYF.

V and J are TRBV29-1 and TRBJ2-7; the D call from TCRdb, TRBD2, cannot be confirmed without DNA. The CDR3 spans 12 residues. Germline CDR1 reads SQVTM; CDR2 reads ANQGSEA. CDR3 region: CSVALVGYEQYF.

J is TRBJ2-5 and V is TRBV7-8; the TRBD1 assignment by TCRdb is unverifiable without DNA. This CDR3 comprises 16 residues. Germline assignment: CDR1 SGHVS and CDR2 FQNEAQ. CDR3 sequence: CASSNTGAPSQETQYF.

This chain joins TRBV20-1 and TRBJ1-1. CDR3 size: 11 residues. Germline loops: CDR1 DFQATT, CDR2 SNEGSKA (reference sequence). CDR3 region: CSASQTRGAFF.

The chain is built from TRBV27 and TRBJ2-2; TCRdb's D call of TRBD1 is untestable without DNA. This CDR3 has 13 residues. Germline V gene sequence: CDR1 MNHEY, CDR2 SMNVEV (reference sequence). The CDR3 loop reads CAIGHTNTGELFF.

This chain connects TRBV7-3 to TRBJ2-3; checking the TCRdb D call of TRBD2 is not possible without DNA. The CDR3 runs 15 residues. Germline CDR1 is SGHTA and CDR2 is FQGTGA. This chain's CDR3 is CASSRGRRDTDTQYF.

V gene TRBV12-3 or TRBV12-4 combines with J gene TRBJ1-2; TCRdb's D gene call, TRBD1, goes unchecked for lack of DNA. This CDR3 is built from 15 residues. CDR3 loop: CASSFVGRVNYGYTF.

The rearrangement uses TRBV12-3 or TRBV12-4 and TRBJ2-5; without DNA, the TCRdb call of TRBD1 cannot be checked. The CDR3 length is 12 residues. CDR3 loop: CASSRQGATQYF.

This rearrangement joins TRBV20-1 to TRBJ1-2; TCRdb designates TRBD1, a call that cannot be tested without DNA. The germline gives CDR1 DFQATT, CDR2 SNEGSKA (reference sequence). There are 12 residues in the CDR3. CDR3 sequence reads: CSAPGTPGHYTF.